Listed below are T cell receptor beta chains from one sample, sequenced in a study of cytomegalovirus exposure and HLA in healthy donors. TCRdb keeps only in-frame clones here, not all; method: immunoSEQ multiplex PCR. The sample lists some 180,000 clones, about nine tenths occurring once. The sample taken for sequencing was PBMCs. Receptors were obtained from a boy aged 2 to 9 in good health and CMV-seronegative. CDR3s include the opening cysteine and the closing phenylalanine or tryptophan. A D gene is named only where the DNA matches it firmly. Clone size is given for some rows only: seen once, a few or many times, or a class if the clone is expanded.

v_gene: TRBV25-1; abundance: .; j_gene: TRBJ1-6; d_gene: TRBD1; CDR3nt: TGTGCCAGCAGCGATCGGACAGGGGGGAATTCACCCCTCCACTTT; CDR3aa: CASSDRTGGNSPLHF
v_gene: TRBV27; abundance: .; j_gene: TRBJ1-1; d_gene: .; CDR3nt: TGTGCCAGCAGTTTATTCCGGGGCACTGAAGCTTTCTTT; CDR3aa: CASSLFRGTEAFF
v_gene: TRBV9; abundance: .; j_gene: TRBJ2-3; d_gene: TRBD2; CDR3nt: TGTGCCAGCAGCGCCTTAGGGACTAGCGACCCAGATACGCAGTATTTT; CDR3aa: CASSALGTSDPDTQYF
v_gene: TRBV28; abundance: .; j_gene: TRBJ1-1; d_gene: TRBD1; CDR3nt: TGTGCCAGCAGTCCTATCTCCGGGACAGGGCCTGAAGCTTTCTTT; CDR3aa: CASSPISGTGPEAFF
v_gene: TRBV5-1; abundance: .; j_gene: TRBJ2-3; d_gene: TRBD2; CDR3nt: TGCGCCAGCAGCCCCGGGGGGGTCCAAGATACGCAGTATTTT; CDR3aa: CASSPGGVQDTQYF
v_gene: TRBV28; abundance: .; j_gene: TRBJ1-2; d_gene: TRBD1; CDR3nt: TGTGCCAGCAGTTTGTTACAGGGGGCATGTTGTTGTGGCTACACCTTC; CDR3aa: CASSLLQGACCCGYTF
v_gene: TRBV19; abundance: .; j_gene: TRBJ2-5; d_gene: TRBD2; CDR3nt: TGTGCCAGTAGTATCGGGGAGGGGGAGACCCAGTACTTC; CDR3aa: CASSIGEGETQYF
v_gene: TRBV7-6; abundance: .; j_gene: TRBJ2-5; d_gene: TRBD2; CDR3nt: TGTGCCAGCAGCTTATTAGCGGGGGGGGGAGGAGAGACCCAGTACTTC; CDR3aa: CASSLLAGGGGETQYF
v_gene: TRBV19; abundance: once; j_gene: TRBJ1-1; d_gene: TRBD1; CDR3nt: TGTGCCAGTAGGGGACAGACCTTGAACACTGAAGCTTTCTTT; CDR3aa: CASRGQTLNTEAFF
v_gene: TRBV29-1; abundance: few; j_gene: TRBJ1-5; d_gene: .; CDR3nt: TGCAGCGTTGTGGGGGACGGGGGGCCCCAGCATTTT; CDR3aa: CSVVGDGGPQHF
v_gene: TRBV30; abundance: .; j_gene: TRBJ1-6; d_gene: .; CDR3nt: TGTGCCTGGGGTGGGGGGGAGAGTGGGAATTCACCCCTCCACTTT; CDR3aa: CAWGGGESGNSPLHF
v_gene: TRBV7-6; abundance: .; j_gene: TRBJ2-7; d_gene: .; CDR3nt: TGTGCCAGCAGCTTATCCTTAGGGCAGGGTGATTACGAGCAGTACTTC; CDR3aa: CASSLSLGQGDYEQYF
v_gene: TRBV12-5; abundance: .; j_gene: TRBJ2-7; d_gene: TRBD1; CDR3nt: TGTGCTAGTGGGATCCGGACAGGGAATGGATCCTACGAGCAGTACTTC; CDR3aa: CASGIRTGNGSYEQYF
v_gene: TRBV7-3; abundance: .; j_gene: TRBJ1-3; d_gene: .; CDR3nt: TGTGCCAGCAGCTCTTCACCTCGGGGCTCTGGAAACACCATATATTTT; CDR3aa: CASSSSPRGSGNTIYF
v_gene: TRBV2; abundance: once; j_gene: TRBJ2-7; d_gene: .; CDR3nt: TGTGCCAGCAGTGAAGACCTGTGGGTGAGCCTAGAGCCCTACGAGCAGTACTTC; CDR3aa: CASSEDLWVSLEPYEQYF
v_gene: TRBV6-1; abundance: few; j_gene: TRBJ1-2; d_gene: .; CDR3nt: TGTGCCAACGGCTATGGCTACACCTTC; CDR3aa: CANGYGYTF
v_gene: TRBV28; abundance: .; j_gene: TRBJ2-5; d_gene: .; CDR3nt: TGTGCCAGCAGTTTTTATCCGGGAGAGACCCAGTACTTC; CDR3aa: CASSFYPGETQYF
v_gene: TRBV15; abundance: .; j_gene: TRBJ2-7; d_gene: .; CDR3nt: TGTGCCACCAGCACAGGATCCTACGAGCAGTACTTC; CDR3aa: CATSTGSYEQYF
v_gene: TRBV28; abundance: .; j_gene: TRBJ2-7; d_gene: TRBD1; CDR3nt: TGTGCCAGCAGTTTACGGACAGGACTCTACGAGCAGTACTTC; CDR3aa: CASSLRTGLYEQYF
v_gene: TRBV2; abundance: .; j_gene: TRBJ1-3; d_gene: TRBD1; CDR3nt: TGTGCCAGCAGTGAAGCGGGGACAGCTGGAAACACCATATATTTT; CDR3aa: CASSEAGTAGNTIYF
v_gene: TRBV7-9; abundance: .; j_gene: TRBJ2-7; d_gene: TRBD1; CDR3nt: TGTGCCAGCAGCACCGGGACAGGGGGCTCCTACGAGCAGTACTTC; CDR3aa: CASSTGTGGSYEQYF
v_gene: TRBV7-9; abundance: .; j_gene: TRBJ2-7; d_gene: TRBD1; CDR3nt: TGTGCCAGCAGCCCCGACAGGGTTCCCGAGCAGTACTTC; CDR3aa: CASSPDRVPEQYF
v_gene: TRBV5-1; abundance: .; j_gene: TRBJ2-4; d_gene: TRBD1; CDR3nt: TGCGCCAGCAGCTTGGTCCCCGGGCAGGGGGACATTCAGTACTTC; CDR3aa: CASSLVPGQGDIQYF
v_gene: TRBV7-9; abundance: few; j_gene: TRBJ1-2; d_gene: .; CDR3nt: TGTGCCAGCAGCTTAGGTGTCAGCTCCCCGCGGGGCTACACCTTC; CDR3aa: CASSLGVSSPRGYTF
v_gene: TRBV29-1; abundance: .; j_gene: TRBJ1-5; d_gene: TRBD1; CDR3nt: TGCAGCGTTGAGGGACAGGAGGCCGGTGGAGGCTGGTCCCAGCATTTT; CDR3aa: CSVEGQEAGGGWSQHF
v_gene: TRBV21-1; abundance: .; j_gene: TRBJ2-3; d_gene: .; CDR3nt: TGTGCCAGCAGCAAAGGTAGCGCAGATACAGATACGCAGTATTTT; CDR3aa: CASSKGSADTDTQYF
v_gene: TRBV18; abundance: .; j_gene: TRBJ2-7; d_gene: .; CDR3nt: TGTGCCAGCTCACCAACGGGAGACAGCTACGAGCAGTACTTC; CDR3aa: CASSPTGDSYEQYF
v_gene: TRBV7-4; abundance: .; j_gene: TRBJ1-3; d_gene: TRBD1; CDR3nt: TGTGCCAGCAGCTTAGCAGCAGGGGGTCCTGGAAACACCATATATTTT; CDR3aa: CASSLAAGGPGNTIYF
v_gene: TRBV6-1; abundance: few; j_gene: TRBJ2-1; d_gene: .; CDR3nt: TGTGCCAGCAGGACTATTTCTCGCAATGAGCAGTTCTTC; CDR3aa: CASRTISRNEQFF
v_gene: TRBV6-1; abundance: .; j_gene: TRBJ1-2; d_gene: TRBD1; CDR3nt: TGTGCCAGCAGTGTTCGACAGGGCGCGAACACCTTC; CDR3aa: CASSVRQGANTF
v_gene: TRBV13; abundance: .; j_gene: TRBJ2-7; d_gene: TRBD1; CDR3nt: TGTGCCAGCAGCCCCGACAGGGTACCCTACGAGCAGTACTTC; CDR3aa: CASSPDRVPYEQYF
v_gene: TRBV15; abundance: .; j_gene: TRBJ2-3; d_gene: .; CDR3nt: TGTGCCACCAGCAGACTCAGCGGTCACACAGATACGCAGTATTTT; CDR3aa: CATSRLSGHTDTQYF
v_gene: TRBV2; abundance: once; j_gene: TRBJ2-2; d_gene: TRBD2; CDR3nt: TGTGCCAGCGGACTAGCGGGAGGGGAGCTGTTTTTT; CDR3aa: CASGLAGGELFF
v_gene: TRBV7-9; abundance: .; j_gene: TRBJ2-3; d_gene: TRBD2; CDR3nt: TGTGCCAGCAGCTTTTTCGGACTAGCAGACAGCACAGATACGCAGTATTTT; CDR3aa: CASSFFGLADSTDTQYF
v_gene: TRBV11-2; abundance: .; j_gene: TRBJ1-2; d_gene: TRBD1; CDR3nt: TGTGCCAGCAGCCATTCACAGGGGACTGGCTACACCTTC; CDR3aa: CASSHSQGTGYTF
v_gene: TRBV29-1; abundance: .; j_gene: TRBJ1-4; d_gene: TRBD1; CDR3nt: TGCAGCGTTGATAGGCAGGGGGCTAATGAAAAACTGTTTTTT; CDR3aa: CSVDRQGANEKLFF
v_gene: TRBV9; abundance: .; j_gene: TRBJ2-3; d_gene: .; CDR3nt: TGTGCCAGCAGCGTAGGGGGGGTAAGCACAGATACGCAGTATTTT; CDR3aa: CASSVGGVSTDTQYF
v_gene: TRBV11-3; abundance: .; j_gene: TRBJ2-1; d_gene: .; CDR3nt: TGTGCCAGCAGCAGCCGGCTGGACGGAGGGGGGGATAACAATGAGCAGTTCTTC; CDR3aa: CASSSRLDGGGDNNEQFF
v_gene: TRBV18; abundance: .; j_gene: TRBJ1-1; d_gene: .; CDR3nt: TGTGCCAGCTCACCGGGGGGAGCGGACACTGAAGCTTTCTTT; CDR3aa: CASSPGGADTEAFF
v_gene: TRBV18; abundance: .; j_gene: TRBJ2-7; d_gene: .; CDR3nt: TGTGCCAGCTCACCACCTTCGTCCTACGAGCAGTACTTC; CDR3aa: CASSPPSSYEQYF
v_gene: TRBV19; abundance: once; j_gene: TRBJ1-4; d_gene: .; CDR3nt: TGTGCCAGTGGAACCACAGGGAATGTAAAGGATGAAAAACTGTTTTTT; CDR3aa: CASGTTGNVKDEKLFF
v_gene: TRBV6-5; abundance: .; j_gene: TRBJ2-2; d_gene: .; CDR3nt: TGTGCCAGCAGTTACTCGGACGGGGGAAGGGAGCTGTTTTTT; CDR3aa: CASSYSDGGRELFF
v_gene: TRBV9; abundance: few; j_gene: TRBJ2-3; d_gene: TRBD2; CDR3nt: TGTGCCAGCAGCGTAGGGCTAGCGGGGGGTACGCAGTATTTT; CDR3aa: CASSVGLAGGTQYF
v_gene: TRBV7-9; abundance: .; j_gene: TRBJ2-3; d_gene: TRBD2; CDR3nt: TGTGCCAGCAGTCCGACTAGCGCACACACAGATACGCAGTATTTT; CDR3aa: CASSPTSAHTDTQYF
v_gene: TRBV28; abundance: .; j_gene: TRBJ2-3; d_gene: .; CDR3nt: TGTGCCAGCAGTCCAACGGGTTTCACAGATACGCAGTATTTT; CDR3aa: CASSPTGFTDTQYF
v_gene: TRBV11-3; abundance: .; j_gene: TRBJ2-2; d_gene: TRBD1; CDR3nt: TGTGCCAGCAGCTTAGGACCGGGACAGGGGAACACCGGGGAGCTGTTTTTT; CDR3aa: CASSLGPGQGNTGELFF
v_gene: TRBV19; abundance: .; j_gene: TRBJ1-4; d_gene: .; CDR3nt: TGTGCCAGTAGTATTAACACCAATGAAAAACTGTTTTTT; CDR3aa: CASSINTNEKLFF
v_gene: TRBV27; abundance: .; j_gene: TRBJ2-5; d_gene: TRBD2; CDR3nt: TGTGCCAGCAGTCGTATCATGGGGGGGTACCAAGAGACCCAGTACTTC; CDR3aa: CASSRIMGGYQETQYF
v_gene: TRBV5-1; abundance: .; j_gene: TRBJ2-3; d_gene: .; CDR3nt: TGCGCCAGCAGCTTGGAGGGGTGGGATGGCGCAGATACGCAGTATTTT; CDR3aa: CASSLEGWDGADTQYF
v_gene: TRBV7-6; abundance: .; j_gene: TRBJ2-7; d_gene: .; CDR3nt: TGTGCCAGCAGCCCGGGACTGGGGTACGAGCAGTACTTC; CDR3aa: CASSPGLGYEQYF
v_gene: TRBV5-1; abundance: once; j_gene: TRBJ2-1; d_gene: .; CDR3nt: TGCGCCAGCAGCTCGGACTCTCGGGGTGAGCAGTTCTTC; CDR3aa: CASSSDSRGEQFF